The present entry profiles one T cell receptor beta chain with its context. The sample comes from a study of T cells in Graves' hyperthyroidism and ophthalmopathy. The germline gives CDR1 SGHTA, CDR2 FQGTGA. The CDR3 has 13 residues. V was clipped by 4 bases and J by 4 bases, with 7 bases between them. Researchers took RNA transcripts and amplified the TCR beta CDR3 regions from them. First-round RT-PCR of the TCR CDR3 relied on the HTBI primer set. TCRdb redid the calling of the multiplex PCR reads with MiXCR, one entry per CDR3 protein. The repertoire holds approximately 400,000 distinct CDR3 sequences, with under 20% as singletons.

The TCR comes from a woman aged 18 to 35 with Graves' hyperthyroidism. Sequencing was done on a sample of blood. The rearrangement joins TRBV7-3 to TRBJ2-2, with a possible D match to TRBD2 (6 bases). The CDR3 sequence is CASSWGVTGELFF. The CDR3 nucleotides are TGTGCCAGCAGCTGGGGGGTCACCGGGGAGCTGTTTTTT. Complete variable domain (other parts from reference TRBV7-3 and TRBJ2-2): GAGVSQTPSNKVTEKGKYVELRCDPISGHTALYWYRQSLGQGPEFLIYFQGTGAADDSGLPNDRFFAVRPEGSVSTLKIQRTERGDSAVYLCASSWGVTGELFFGEGSRLTVL.